Detailed here is one T cell receptor beta chain. Its specificity is not known. Germline V gene data show CDR1 as SGHTA and CDR2 as FQGNSA. CDR3 length: 12 residues. V dropped 5 bases and J dropped 8; count of bases not matched to a gene: 4. The data belong to a study of T cell responses to AZD1222 COVID-19 vaccine. Study results and caveats: Increases in Spike-specific TCR breadth and depth were seen after two AZD1222 doses. Baseline antibody screening turned up just a handful of seropositive AZD1222 recipients. White British people made up most donors, females outnumbered males, and clonal diversity was possibly underestimated. Regions 160-218 and 743-854 dominated among vaccine-associated CD4 TCRs spanning spike.

Assay used: immunoSEQ multiplex PCR; TCRdb lists only in-frame clones, some missing. In the table there are roughly 150,000 clones, around nine tenths of which are singletons. This TCR was recovered from an adult in good health. The specimen comprised peripheral blood, sampled on day 0 of AZD1222 vaccination. J is TRBJ1-2 and V is TRBV7-2, with 8 bases fitting TRBD1. CDR3 DNA sequence: TGTGCCAGCAGCACAGGGGGAGACGGCTACACCTTC. Translating it yields CASSTGGDGYTF.